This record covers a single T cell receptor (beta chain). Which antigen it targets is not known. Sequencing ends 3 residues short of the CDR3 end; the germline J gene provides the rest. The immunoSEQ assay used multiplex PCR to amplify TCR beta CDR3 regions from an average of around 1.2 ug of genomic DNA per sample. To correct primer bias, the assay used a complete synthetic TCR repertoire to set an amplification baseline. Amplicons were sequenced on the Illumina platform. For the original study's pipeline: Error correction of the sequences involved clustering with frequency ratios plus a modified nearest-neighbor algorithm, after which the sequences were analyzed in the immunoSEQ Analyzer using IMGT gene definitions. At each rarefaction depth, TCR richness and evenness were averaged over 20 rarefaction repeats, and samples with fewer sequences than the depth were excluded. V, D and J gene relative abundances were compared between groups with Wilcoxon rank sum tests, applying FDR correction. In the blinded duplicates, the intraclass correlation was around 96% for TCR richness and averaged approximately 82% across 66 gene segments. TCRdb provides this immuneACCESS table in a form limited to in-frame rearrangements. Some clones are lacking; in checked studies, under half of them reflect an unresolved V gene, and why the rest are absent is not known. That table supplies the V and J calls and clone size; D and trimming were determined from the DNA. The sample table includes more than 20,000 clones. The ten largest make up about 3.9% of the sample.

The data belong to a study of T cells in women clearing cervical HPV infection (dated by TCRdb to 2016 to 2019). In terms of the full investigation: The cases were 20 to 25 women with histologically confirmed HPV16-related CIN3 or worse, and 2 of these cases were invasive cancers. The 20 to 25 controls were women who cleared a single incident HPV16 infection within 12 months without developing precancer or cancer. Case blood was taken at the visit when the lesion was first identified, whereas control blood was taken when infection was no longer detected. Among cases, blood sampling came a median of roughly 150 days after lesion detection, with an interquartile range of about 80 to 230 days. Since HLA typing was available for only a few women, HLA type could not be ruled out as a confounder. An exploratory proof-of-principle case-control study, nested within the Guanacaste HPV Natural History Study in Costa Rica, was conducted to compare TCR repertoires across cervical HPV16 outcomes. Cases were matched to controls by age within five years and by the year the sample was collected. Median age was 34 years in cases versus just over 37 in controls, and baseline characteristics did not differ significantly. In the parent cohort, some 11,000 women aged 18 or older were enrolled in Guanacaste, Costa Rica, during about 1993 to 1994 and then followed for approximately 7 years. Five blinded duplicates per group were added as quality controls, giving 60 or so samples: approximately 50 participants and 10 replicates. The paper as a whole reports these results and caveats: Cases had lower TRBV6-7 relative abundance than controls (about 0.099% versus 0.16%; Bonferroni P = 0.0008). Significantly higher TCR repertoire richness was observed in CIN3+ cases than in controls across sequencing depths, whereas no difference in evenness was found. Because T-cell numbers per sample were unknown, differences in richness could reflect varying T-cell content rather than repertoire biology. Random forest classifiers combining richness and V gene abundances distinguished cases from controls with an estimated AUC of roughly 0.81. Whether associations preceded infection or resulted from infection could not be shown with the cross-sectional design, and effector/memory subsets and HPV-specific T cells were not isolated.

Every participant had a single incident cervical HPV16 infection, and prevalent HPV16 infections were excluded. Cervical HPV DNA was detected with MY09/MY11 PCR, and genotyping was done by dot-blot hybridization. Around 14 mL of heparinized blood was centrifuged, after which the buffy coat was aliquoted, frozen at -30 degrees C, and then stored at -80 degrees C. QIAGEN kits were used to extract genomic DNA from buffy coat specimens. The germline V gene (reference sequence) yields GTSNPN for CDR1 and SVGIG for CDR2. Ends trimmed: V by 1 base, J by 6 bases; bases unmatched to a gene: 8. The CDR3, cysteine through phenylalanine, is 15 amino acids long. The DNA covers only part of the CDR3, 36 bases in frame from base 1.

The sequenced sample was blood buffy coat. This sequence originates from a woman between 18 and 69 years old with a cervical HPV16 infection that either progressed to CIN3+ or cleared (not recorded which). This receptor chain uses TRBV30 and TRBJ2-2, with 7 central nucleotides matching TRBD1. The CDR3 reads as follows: CAWSALRQGPGELFF. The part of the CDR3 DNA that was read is TGTGCCTGGAGTGCCCTCCGACAGGGCCCCGGGGAG.